The 18 T cell receptor beta chains in this list originate from one sample, sequenced in a study of response to subunit inactivated influenza vaccine. TCRdb itself ran the RT-PCR reads through MiXCR, one entry per CDR3 protein. In the table there are 550,000 to 650,000 distinct CDR3 sequences, 10% to 15% of which are singletons. The starting material was PBMCs from blood, obtained on the day of vaccination. The receptor source for this set is a man in his forties or fifties who received an inactivated influenza vaccine.

The rearrangement links TRBV20-1 to TRBJ2-7, with TRBD1 matching over 9 bases. Trimming at V came to 0 bases and at J to 4 bases, leaving 7 bases not matched to a gene. Germline V lookup: CDR1 DFQATT, CDR2 SNEGSKA (reference sequence). This CDR3 is built from 15 residues. CDR3 in amino acids: CSAREQGARSYEQYF. The DNA of the CDR3 is TGCAGTGCTAGAGAACAGGGGGCACGGTCTTACGAGCAGTACTTC.

The chain recombines TRBV5-1 with TRBJ2-1; TRBD2 matches at 10 bases. V shed 6 bases, J shed 5 bases, and the junction held 5 bases outside the gene matches. CDR1 SGHRS and CDR2 YFSETQ come from the germline V gene. The CDR3 runs 14 residues. CDR3 sequence reads: CASNPSGSHNEQFF. CDR3 nucleotides: TGCGCCAGCAACCCTAGCGGGAGTCACAATGAGCAGTTCTTC.

This clonotype was seen ten or more times. The chain recombines TRBV24-1 with TRBJ2-7; 7 nucleotides align to TRBD1. This CDR3 has 14 amino acids. Unmatched junction bases numbered 8, after V lost 4 bases and J lost 6 bases. CDR1 KGHDR and CDR2 SFDVKD come from the germline V gene. DNA for the CDR3: TGTGCCACCAGTGAACCCGGGACAGCTGCCGAGCAGTACTTC. Its protein is CATSEPGTAAEQYF.

V and J are TRBV20-1 and TRBJ2-1; 10 nucleotides align to TRBD1. The germline gives CDR1 DFQATT, CDR2 SNEGSKA (reference sequence). Unmatched junction bases numbered 13, after V lost 5 bases and J lost 0 bases. The CDR3 sequence is 18 residues long. The chain's CDR3 is CSAGGGQGGLLSYNEQFF. The CDR3 region has the DNA TGCAGTGCTGGGGGCGGACAGGGGGGCCTTCTCTCCTACAATGAGCAGTTCTTC.

The rearrangement uses TRBV5-4 and TRBJ2-1, with a weak D call TRBD2 (6 bases). The V and J ends lost 4 bases and 10 bases respectively, with 24 bases between them. The CDR3 runs 16 residues. CDR1 is SGHNT and CDR2 is YYREEE in the germline V gene (reference sequence). The CDR3 DNA reads TGTGCCAGCAGCCAGACATCTTTTGCGGGGTTAGGCGAGCAGTTCTTC. This gives the protein CASSQTSFAGLGEQFF.

In its sample, this clonotype was seen a few times. The J gene is TRBJ2-3, the V gene TRBV11-2; D may be TRBD2 (6 bases). The CDR3 runs 14 residues. Trimming removed 4 bases from V and 2 bases from J, with 10 bases in between. Germline V lookup: CDR1 SGHAT, CDR2 FQNNGV. CDR3 coding DNA: TGTGCCAGCAGCTCCCGGGGGACCACAGATACGCAGTATTTT. Amino acids: CASSSRGTTDTQYF.

This clonotype has only a few counts. The rearrangement uses TRBV11-3 and TRBJ2-3, with D maybe TRBD1 (6 bases). Germline assignment: CDR1 SGHNT and CDR2 YENEEA. Trimming shortened V by 4 bases and J by 5 bases, and 22 bases separated the two germline ends. This CDR3 region has 17 residues. CDR3: CASSSGTPTIGGDTQYF. The CDR3 nucleotides are TGTGCCAGCAGCTCTGGGACACCTACCATCGGAGGAGATACGCAGTATTTT.

V is TRBV7-8 and J is TRBJ2-7, with unresolved D. Germline V gene lookup returns CDR1 SGHVS and CDR2 FQNEAQ. Trimming cost V 6 bases and J 3 bases, with 15 bases left between them. This CDR3 has 14 amino acids. Here the CDR3 reads CASSPRALLYEQYF. CDR3 in DNA: TGTGCCAGCAGTCCCCGGGCCCTGCTCTACGAGCAGTACTTC.

The sample holds a few counts of this clonotype. The junction does not match germline at one end; this may be a read error. The CDR3 DNA is TGTGCTAGCAGCCTAGGACTAGCGGGGGCCCCAGATACGCAGTATTTT. Translating gives CASSLGLAGAPDTQYF. The gene calls are TRBV7-7 and TRBJ2-3, with TRBD2 matching over 13 bases. The CDR3 spans 16 residues. Germline CDR1 and CDR2: SSHAT and FNYEAQ (reference sequence).

In its sample, this clonotype was seen a few times. The CDR3 is CATSDFFHRGSRLIQPQHF. Written as DNA, the CDR3 is TGTGCCACCAGTGATTTTTTTCACAGGGGATCCCGGCTGATACAGCCCCAGCATTTT. The chain uses TRBV24-1 and TRBJ1-5; 7 nucleotides match TRBD1. This CDR3 contains 19 residues. J gave up 7 bases and V 1 base, and 18 bases lay outside the gene matches. Germline V gene sequence: CDR1 KGHDR, CDR2 SFDVKD.

The chain recombines TRBV28 with TRBJ2-5, with 7 nucleotides matching TRBD1. Germline-derived CDR1 and CDR2 are MDHEN and SYDVKM. This CDR3 has 14 amino acids. V lost 7 bases and J lost 3; bases outside the gene matches: 8. CDR3 coding DNA: TGTGCCAGCATCTCAACCGGGACAGAAGAGACCCAGTACTTC. This sequence encodes CASISTGTEETQYF.

Ten or more counts support this clonotype. The rearrangement links TRBV16 to TRBJ2-1, with 10 bases that match TRBD2. V gave up 1 base and J gave up 9 bases; unmatched junction bases: 9. CDR1 and CDR2 (germline): KGHSY, FQNENV. The CDR3 consists of 16 residues. CDR3 residues: CASSQWLAGVSSEQFF. CDR3 DNA sequence: TGTGCCAGCAGCCAATGGCTAGCGGGGGTTTCGAGTGAGCAGTTCTTC.

The chain couples TRBV4-3 to TRBJ2-2, with 9 nucleotides matching TRBD1. The CDR3 contains 17 residues. Germline CDR1 is LGHNA and CDR2 is YSLEER. V trimming: 6 bases; J trimming: 4 bases; junction bases outside the gene matches: 12. The CDR3 is CASRDTIGTGPTGELFF. DNA of the CDR3: TGCGCCAGCAGGGATACAATTGGGACAGGGCCCACCGGGGAGCTGTTTTTT.

This clonotype was seen a few times. This chain uses TRBV3-1 with TRBJ2-1, with 8 nucleotides matching TRBD1. The CDR3 runs 12 residues. The junction had 2 bases not matched to a gene; V was cut back by 3 bases and J by 10 bases. Germline lookup yields CDR1 LGHDT and CDR2 YNNKEL (reference sequence). The CDR3 reads CASSHNRGEQFF. The CDR3 region has the DNA TGTGCCAGCAGCCACAACAGGGGGGAGCAGTTCTTC.

This clonotype has more than one count but fewer than ten. The chain recombines TRBV4-1 with TRBJ1-1; possibly TRBD1 for D (5 bases). Germline-derived CDR1 and CDR2 are MGHRA and YSYEKL. The CDR3 spans 15 residues. The ends were cut back, 4 bases at V and 3 bases at J, with 15 bases in the middle. Here the CDR3 DNA reads TGCGCCAGCAGCCCTTACCGGGACCCCGACACTGAAGCTTTCTTT. As protein: CASSPYRDPDTEAFF.

This chain connects TRBV25-1 to TRBJ2-2; either TRBD1 or TRBD2 may supply D (5 bases each). This CDR3 spans 14 amino acids. CDR1 and CDR2 (germline): MGHDK, SYGVNS. Trimming took off 8 bases at V and 1 base at J, with 11 bases between the two ends. The CDR3 loop is CASSGLLNTGELFF. The CDR3 DNA reads as TGTGCCAGCTCGGGGCTTCTGAACACCGGGGAGCTGTTTTTT.

There are a few counts of this clonotype. This chain uses TRBV3-1 with TRBJ2-1, with 8 bases matching TRBD1. Germline V gene lookup returns CDR1 LGHDT and CDR2 YNNKEL (reference sequence). Unmatched junction bases numbered 6, after V lost 7 bases and J lost 1 base. There are 15 residues in the CDR3. CDR3 coding DNA: TGTGCCAGCAAGGACAGGGCGGGGTCCTACAATGAGCAGTTCTTC. Translation gives CASKDRAGSYNEQFF.

This clonotype was observed a few times. The V and J genes are TRBV5-5 and TRBJ2-4, with 9 nucleotides matching TRBD1. CDR1 and CDR2 (germline): SGHKS, YYEKEE (reference sequence). V gave up 3 bases and J gave up 2 bases; unmatched junction bases: 3. The CDR3 totals 15 residues. The CDR3 is CASSWGQGTKNIQYF. CDR3 in DNA: TGTGCCAGCAGCTGGGGACAGGGTACCAAAAACATTCAGTACTTC.